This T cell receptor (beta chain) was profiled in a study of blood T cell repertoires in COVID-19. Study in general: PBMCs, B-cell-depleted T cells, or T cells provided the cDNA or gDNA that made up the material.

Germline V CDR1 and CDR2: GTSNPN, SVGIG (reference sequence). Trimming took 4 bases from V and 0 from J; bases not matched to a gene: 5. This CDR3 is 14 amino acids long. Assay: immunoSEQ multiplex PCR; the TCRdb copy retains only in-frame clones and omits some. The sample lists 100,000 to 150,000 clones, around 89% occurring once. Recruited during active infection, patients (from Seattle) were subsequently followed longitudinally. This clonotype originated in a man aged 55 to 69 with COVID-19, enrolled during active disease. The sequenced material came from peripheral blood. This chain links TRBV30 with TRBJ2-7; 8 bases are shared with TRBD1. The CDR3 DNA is TGTGCCTGGAACGGACAGGGTAGCTCCTACGAGCAGTACTTC. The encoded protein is CAWNGQGSSYEQYF.